The 10 T cell receptor beta chains listed next were all sequenced from one sample in a study of T cell responses to AZD1222 COVID-19 vaccine. Using immunoSEQ multiplex PCR, the repertoire was profiled, and TCRdb retains in-frame clones only, with some absent. The table has around 140,000 clones, more than 90% seen once; the top ten hold 4% to 5.5%. Sequenced material: peripheral blood, taken on day 0 of AZD1222 vaccination. These receptor sequences come from an adult in good health.

The chain recombines TRBV19 with TRBJ2-1, with D uncertain. Germline lookup yields CDR1 LNHDA and CDR2 SQIVND (reference sequence). The CDR3 totals 14 residues. Trimming left V 7 bases short and J 1 base short, with 11 bases between. The CDR3 region is CASKPLGSYNEQFF. CDR3 DNA: TGTGCCAGTAAACCCCTTGGGTCCTACAATGAGCAGTTCTTC.

The CDR3 bases are TGTGCCAGCAAGGGGACAGGGGGCGGCTATGGCTACACCTTC. Residues: CASKGTGGGYGYTF. V usage is TRBV6-5 and J usage is TRBJ1-2, with 12 bases that match TRBD1. Germline CDR1 MNHEY, CDR2 SVGAGI. CDR3 length: 14 amino acids. V shed 7 bases, J shed 4 bases, and the junction held 4 bases outside the gene matches.

This chain links TRBV28 with TRBJ2-7; no clear D gene. Deletions cut 5 bases from V and 0 bases from J, with 11 bases between. CDR3 length equals 14 residues. Germline lookup yields CDR1 MDHEN and CDR2 SYDVKM. This CDR3 is CASSRHFDSYEQYF. In nucleotides, the CDR3 is TGTGCCAGCAGTCGACATTTTGACTCCTACGAGCAGTACTTC.

The chain couples TRBV29-1 to TRBJ1-1, with D tentatively TRBD1 (5 bases). This CDR3 spans 11 amino acids. Trimming stripped 3 bases from V and 7 bases from J, with 9 bases between. Germline V gene data show CDR1 as SQVTM and CDR2 as ANQGSEA. The CDR3 DNA sequence: TGCAGCGTTGAGCCGGGGCTTGAAGCTTTCTTT. Protein product: CSVEPGLEAFF.

This chain uses TRBV5-1 with TRBJ2-7; D perhaps matches TRBD1 (6 bases). CDR1 SGHRS and CDR2 YFSETQ come from the germline V gene. CDR3 length: 16 amino acids. V lost 0 bases to trimming and J lost 0 bases, with 13 bases between them. The CDR3 spells CASSLEPTGNSYEQYF. The CDR3 nucleotides are TGCGCCAGCAGCTTGGAACCTACAGGGAACTCCTACGAGCAGTACTTC. The full variable domain, completed using reference TRBV5-1 and TRBJ2-7, is KAGVTQTPRYLIKTRGQQVTLSCSPISGHRSVSWYQQTPGQGLQFLFEYFSETQRNKGNFPGRFSGRQFSNSRSEMNVSTLELGDSALYLCASSLEPTGNSYEQYFGPGTRLTVT.

V and J are TRBV28 and TRBJ2-7, with 10 bases aligning to TRBD1. J gave up 6 bases and V 6 bases, and 5 bases lay outside the gene matches. The CDR3 has 13 residues. The germline V gene has CDR1 MDHEN and CDR2 SYDVKM. CDR3 sequence reads: CASRGTGVSEQYF. The CDR3 nucleotides read TGTGCCAGCAGGGGGACAGGGGTAAGCGAGCAGTACTTC. The full variable domain, its missing parts supplied by reference TRBV28 and TRBJ2-7, is DVKVTQSSRYLVKRTGEKVFLECVQDMDHENMFWYRQDPGLGLRLIYFSYDVKMKEKGDIPEGYSVSREKKERFSLILESASTNQTSMYLCASRGTGVSEQYFGPGTRLTVT.

The J gene is TRBJ1-1, the V gene TRBV28, with D possibly TRBD1 on 6 matching bases. V lost 5 bases to trimming and J lost 5 bases, with 12 bases between them. The CDR3 runs 13 residues. Looked up from germline, CDR1 is MDHEN and CDR2 is SYDVKM. This CDR3 is CASSEGGKTEAFF. The CDR3 DNA reads as TGTGCCAGCAGTGAAGGGGGGAAGACTGAAGCTTTCTTT.

CDR3 DNA: TGTGCCAGCACCCCGGGTACTCTGTACAATGAGCAGTTCTTC. Translated: CASTPGTLYNEQFF. The chain has TRBV3-1 (or the pseudogene TRBV3-2) and TRBJ2-1, with unresolved D. CDR1 is LGHDT and CDR2 is YNNKEL in the germline V gene (reference sequence). The CDR3 loop spans 14 amino acids. Trimming left V 7 bases short and J 4 bases short, with 14 bases between.

The CDR3: CASSPDRGPGNTIYF. In DNA, the CDR3 is TGTGCCAGCAGTCCAGACAGGGGCCCTGGAAACACCATATATTTT. The chain combines TRBV6-5 with TRBJ1-3, with TRBD1 matching over 8 bases. V was pared by 5 bases and J by 2 bases, with 5 bases of the junction left unmatched. There are 15 residues in the CDR3. The germline V gene encodes CDR1 MNHEY and CDR2 SVGAGI.

This chain links TRBV5-6 with TRBJ2-1; D might be TRBD1 (7 bases). This CDR3 has 16 amino acids. V lost 0 bases to trimming and J lost 7 bases, with 17 bases between them. Germline CDR1 reads SGHDT; CDR2 reads YYEEEE. CDR3 residues: CASSLGLRDRSNEQFF. Written as DNA, the CDR3 is TGTGCCAGCAGCTTGGGGTTGCGGGACAGATCTAATGAGCAGTTCTTC. Full variable domain (remainder filled in from reference TRBV5-6 and TRBJ2-1): DAGVTQSPTHLIKTRGQQVTLRCSPKSGHDTVSWYQQALGQGPQFIFQYYEEEERQRGNFPDRFSGHQFPNYSSELNVNALLLGDSALYLCASSLGLRDRSNEQFFGPGTRLTVL.